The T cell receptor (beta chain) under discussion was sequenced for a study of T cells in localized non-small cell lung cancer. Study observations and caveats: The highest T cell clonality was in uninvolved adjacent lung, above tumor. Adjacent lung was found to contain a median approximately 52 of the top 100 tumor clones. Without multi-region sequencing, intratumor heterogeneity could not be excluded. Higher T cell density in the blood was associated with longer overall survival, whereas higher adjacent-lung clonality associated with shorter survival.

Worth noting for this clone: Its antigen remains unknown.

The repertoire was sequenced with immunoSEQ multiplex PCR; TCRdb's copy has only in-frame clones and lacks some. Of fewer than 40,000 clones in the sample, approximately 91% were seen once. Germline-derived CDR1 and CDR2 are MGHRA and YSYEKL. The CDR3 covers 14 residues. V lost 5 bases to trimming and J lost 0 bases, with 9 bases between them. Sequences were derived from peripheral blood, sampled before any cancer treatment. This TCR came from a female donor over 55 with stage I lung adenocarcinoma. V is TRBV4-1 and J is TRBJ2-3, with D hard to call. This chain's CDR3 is CASSVKTSTDTQYF. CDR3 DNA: TGCGCCAGCAGCGTTAAGACAAGCACAGATACGCAGTATTTT.